Only a few counts were recorded for the clone carrying this T cell receptor beta chain. Its antigen is unknown. The entry originates in a study of T cell repertoires in cytomegalovirus infection. Study results and caveats: CMV carriers having the relevant HLA were flagged by cumulative public TCR beta family frequency.

TCRdb ran MiXCR on the reads and lists one entry per CDR3 protein. The table includes around 180,000 distinct CDR3 sequences, roughly a fifth detected once. V gave up 5 bases and J gave up 10 bases, with 11 bases separating them. Germline CDR1 is LNHDA and CDR2 is SQIVND (reference sequence). The CDR3 runs 12 residues. The sample taken for sequencing was PBMCs. The receptor was derived from a human donor in good health (CMV status not recorded). Some clones in this sample may be carry-over from other donors' samples. This chain links TRBV19 with TRBJ1-4, with D perhaps TRBD1 (5 bases). The CDR3 coding sequence is TGTGCCAGTAGTGAACAGGTTGGAAAACTGTTTTTT. This encodes CASSEQVGKLFF.